This T cell receptor (beta chain) was found in a study of graft-versus-host responses after intestinal transplantation. As for the study in general: Anti-thymocyte globulin induction, then tacrolimus and steroids for around 3 years, went to all recipients.

The CDR3 has 13 residues. Trimming removed 6 bases at V and 4 bases at J, with 11 bases between. Germline-derived CDR1 and CDR2 are SNHLY and FYNNEI. Concerning this clone: What it binds is unknown.

TCRdb's copy holds only in-frame clones and misses some; the assay was immunoSEQ multiplex PCR. Among fewer than 95,000 clones listed, 85% to 95% were seen once. This TCR derives from a human donor who was the organ donor for an intestinal transplant. The sequences come from unstimulated CD8+ T cells sorted from spleen or lymph node cells, collected before transplant. J is TRBJ2-3 and V is TRBV2; possibly TRBD1 for D (6 bases). In DNA form, the CDR3 reads TGTGCCAGCAGACCTACAGGGTCAGATACGCAGTATTTT. It codes for CASRPTGSDTQYF.